The 2 T cell receptor beta chains below were found in one sample sequenced in a study of post-analysis software for immune sequencing data (dated by TCRdb to the mid-2010s). Library method: PCR. Sequencing was performed on an Illumina HiSeq 2500. To reduce PCR and sequencing biases, unique molecular identifiers were built into the TCR beta cDNA libraries. Starting from the raw public reads, TCRdb applied fastp trimming at Q25, assembled clones with MiXCR and retained in-frame beta chains. Identical CDR3 protein sequences are pooled into one entry, listed with their most common genes and DNA. The table for this sample lists roughly 650,000 distinct CDR3 sequences; more than 50% of them were counted only once. Of the sample, about 10% is held by the ten largest clones. Broader findings and caveats from the paper: Significantly higher frequencies in patients than in controls were found for a few TRBV segments, including TRBV5-6, TRBV5-1 and TRBV20-1.

Their specific antigens are unknown. The specimen sequenced was blood. The receptors shown here come from a girl aged 2-10 years with multiple sclerosis.

The CDR3 DNA follows: TGTGCCAGCAGCTTAGGCGCGGGAGGGGTAGATACGCAGTATTTT. It is translated as CASSLGAGGVDTQYF. The gene calls are TRBV11-2 and TRBJ2-3; 9 bases fit TRBD2. This CDR3 contains 15 residues. V was clipped by 1 base and J by 5 bases; unmatched bases: 4. CDR1 and CDR2 (germline): SGHAT, FQNNGV.

The chain recombines TRBV11-2 with TRBJ2-5; no clear D. V lost 5 bases and J 5 bases, leaving 15 bases between the germline ends. Germline V gives CDR1 SGHAT, CDR2 FQNNGV. The CDR3 is 14 residues long. The CDR3: CASSPMNQWETQYF. The CDR3 bases are TGTGCCAGCAGCCCCATGAACCAATGGGAGACCCAGTACTTC. Full variable domain (remainder filled in from reference TRBV11-2 and TRBJ2-5): EAGVAQSPRYKIIEKRQSVAFWCNPISGHATLYWYQQILGQGPKLLIQFQNNGVVDDSQLPKDRFSAERLKGVDSTLKIQPAKLEDSAVYLCASSPMNQWETQYFGPGTRLLVL.